This is a list of T cell receptor beta chains from one sample in a study of T cell responses to AZD1222 COVID-19 vaccine. Assay used: immunoSEQ multiplex PCR; TCRdb lists only in-frame clones, some missing. The sample contains over 100,000 clones, approximately 90% of which appear only once. The material sequenced was peripheral blood, taken on day 0 of AZD1222 vaccination. The receptors were gathered from an adult in good health. CDR3s include the opening cysteine and the closing phenylalanine or tryptophan. D genes are given only for firm matches. Expanded clones get a size class; other rows say once, few or many, or leave the size out.

V	size	J	D	DNA	CDR3
TRBV6-5	once	TRBJ1-2	NA	TGTGCCAGCAACGTCCAGGAAAATAACTATGGCTACACCTTC	CASNVQENNYGYTF
TRBV6-5	NA	TRBJ1-1	NA	TGTGCCAGCAGTTATCAGTCGCGTTCGTACACTGAAGCTTTCTTT	CASSYQSRSYTEAFF
TRBV5-1	NA	TRBJ1-1	NA	TGCGCCAGCAGCTTCGGGACGGTGAACACTGAAGCTTTCTTT	CASSFGTVNTEAFF
TRBV9	NA	TRBJ1-1	NA	TGTGCCAGCAGCGTAGGCACGAACACTGAAGCTTTCTTT	CASSVGTNTEAFF
TRBV29-1	NA	TRBJ2-5	TRBD1	TGCAGCGTCAGGGGGATCCAAGAGACCCAGTACTTC	CSVRGIQETQYF
TRBV7-3	NA	TRBJ2-5	NA	TGTGCCAGCAGCTTACTGGGCCCACCAGAGACCCAGTACTTC	CASSLLGPPETQYF
TRBV30	NA	TRBJ1-1	TRBD1	TGTGCCTGGGACAGGGGGCTGTACACTGAAGCTTTCTTT	CAWDRGLYTEAFF
TRBV2	NA	TRBJ2-7	NA	TGTGCCAGCAGCCCAGTGTCAGGCAACTACGAGCAGTACTTC	CASSPVSGNYEQYF
TRBV6-4	NA	TRBJ2-3	NA	TGTGCCAGCAGTGACGGGGGCTCTGACCCTACGCAGTATTTT	CASSDGGSDPTQYF
TRBV19	once	TRBJ2-2	TRBD2	TGTGCCAGCTCCTGGCGGGAGCAGAGCACCGGGGAGCTGTTTTTT	CASSWREQSTGELFF
TRBV6-5	once	TRBJ1-2	NA	TGTGCCAGCAGTTTTCGGGGCTATGGCTACACCTTC	CASSFRGYGYTF
TRBV18	NA	TRBJ1-6	TRBD1	TGTGCCAGCTCACCTTCTCTCCCTGGACAGGGGAATTCACCCCTCCACTTT	CASSPSLPGQGNSPLHF
TRBV5-1	NA	TRBJ1-5	NA	TGCGCCAGCAGCCCCGATGGGAGTAGCAATCAGCCCCAGCATTTT	CASSPDGSSNQPQHF
TRBV6-5	NA	TRBJ2-5	NA	TGTGCCAGCAGTAACACCGGGGCGCAAGAGACCCAGTACTTC	CASSNTGAQETQYF
TRBV20-1	NA	TRBJ1-4	NA	TGCAGTGCTAGTGGGTTAGCTAATGAAAAACTGTTTTTT	CSASGLANEKLFF
TRBV21-1	NA	TRBJ1-1	NA	TGTGCCAGCAGCAAACCGAAGCCGGCGAACACTGAAGCTTTCTTT	CASSKPKPANTEAFF
TRBV7-2	NA	TRBJ1-3	TRBD1	TGTGCCAGCAGCCCGACAGGGAGGGGAAACACCATATATTTT	CASSPTGRGNTIYF
TRBV4-3	NA	TRBJ2-5	NA	TGCGCCAGCAGCCAAATCCAGTCTCAGTACTTC	CASSQIQSQYF
TRBV18	NA	TRBJ2-7	TRBD1	TGTGCCAGCTCACCACAGGGGGCCTCCTACGAGCAGTACTTC	CASSPQGASYEQYF
TRBV2	NA	TRBJ2-3	TRBD2	TGTGCCAGCAGACCCGGGACTAGCGCCGATACGCAGTATTTT	CASRPGTSADTQYF
TRBV24-1	NA	TRBJ1-4	TRBD1	TGTGCCACCAGTGATATGGAGGGACAGCCTAATGAAAAACTGTTTTTT	CATSDMEGQPNEKLFF
TRBV10-3	NA	TRBJ1-1	TRBD1	TGTGCCATCAGTGTGACGACAGGGGACACTGAAGCTTTCTTT	CAISVTTGDTEAFF
TRBV10-3	once	TRBJ1-6	NA	TGTGCCATCGCCATGAGTAGACAAACAAATTCACCCCTCCACTTT	CAIAMSRQTNSPLHF
TRBV7-9	NA	TRBJ1-1	NA	TGTGCCAGCAGCTTAAAGGGGTCGGGTGGTCGGTCGAACACTGAAGCTTTCTTT	CASSLKGSGGRSNTEAFF
TRBV5-1	NA	TRBJ1-1	TRBD1	TGCGCCAGCAGCTCGGGACAGATGAACACTGAAGCTTTCTTT	CASSSGQMNTEAFF
TRBV5-8	NA	TRBJ1-5	NA	TGTGCCAGCAGCTTGCCTTTGAATCAGCCCCAGCATTTT	CASSLPLNQPQHF
TRBV4-3	NA	TRBJ1-4	NA	TGCGCCAGCAGCCAAGATCTCGGGGGTGAAAAACTGTTTTTT	CASSQDLGGEKLFF
TRBV11-2	NA	TRBJ2-1	TRBD2	TGTGCCAGCAGCCGGACTAGCGGGACCTACAATGAGCAGTTCTTC	CASSRTSGTYNEQFF
TRBV10-3	NA	TRBJ1-4	NA	TGTGCCGTCCGACCAGGGGTTGGTGAAAAACTGTTTTTT	CAVRPGVGEKLFF
TRBV19	once	TRBJ1-5	NA	TGTGCCAGTAGCCTTGGGGTTCATCAGCCCCAGCATTTT	CASSLGVHQPQHF
TRBV5-1	NA	TRBJ1-4	NA	TGCGCCAGCAGCTTGTTGTCCACGGCCGATGAAAAACTGTTTTTT	CASSLLSTADEKLFF
TRBV30	many	TRBJ2-2	NA	TGTGCCTGGATGGGTGGGCTCCCTAGCACCGGGGAGCTGTTTTTT	CAWMGGLPSTGELFF
TRBV19	NA	TRBJ1-1	NA	TGTGCCAGTAGTATTGGGGAGACCTTTATGAACACTGAAGCTTTCTTT	CASSIGETFMNTEAFF
TRBV5-1	NA	TRBJ2-7	NA	TGCGCCAGCAGCTCCACGGGAGACTCCTACGAGCAGTACTTC	CASSSTGDSYEQYF
TRBV7-8	NA	TRBJ1-5	NA	TGTGCCAGCAGCTCCGGCCCCAGGAACCGTTTGGGTCAGCCCCAGCATTTT	CASSSGPRNRLGQPQHF
TRBV4-2	NA	TRBJ2-3	TRBD2	TGTGCCAGCAGCCAAATGGGGACTAGCGGGTCTAGCACAGATACGCAGTATTTT	CASSQMGTSGSSTDTQYF
TRBV18	NA	TRBJ1-1	NA	TGTGCCAGCTCACCTACCGACGGGAACACTGAAGCTTTCTTT	CASSPTDGNTEAFF
TRBV4-2	NA	TRBJ2-1	TRBD2	TGTGCCAGCAGCCGAGTGCCGGGACTAGCGGGGGAGAATGAGCAGTTCTTC	CASSRVPGLAGENEQFF
TRBV3-1/TRBV3-2	NA	TRBJ1-5	TRBD1	TGTGCCAGCAGCTGGGGACAGGGCAATCAGCCCCAGCATTTT	CASSWGQGNQPQHF
TRBV10-3	NA	TRBJ2-7	TRBD2	TGTGCCATCAGGCCCCGGACTAGCGGGAACGAGCAGTACTTC	CAIRPRTSGNEQYF
TRBV30	NA	TRBJ1-6	NA	TGTGCCTGGAGTCGTAGAACCAACAATTCACCCCTCCACTTT	CAWSRRTNNSPLHF
TRBV6-6	NA	TRBJ2-2	TRBD2	TGTGCCAGCAGTTACCCCGAGCGGGAGGGTAGAAGGGAGCTGTTTTTT	CASSYPEREGRRELFF
TRBV25-1	NA	TRBJ1-3	NA	TGTGCCAGCAGTGACCCCCGCGACTTTGGAAACACCATATATTTT	CASSDPRDFGNTIYF
TRBV9	NA	TRBJ2-3	NA	TGTGCCAGCAGCGTAAGGGGGGTCACAGATACGCAGTATTTT	CASSVRGVTDTQYF
TRBV5-5	NA	TRBJ2-5	NA	TGTGCCAGCAGCTTTGAAGGGGGGGCTCAGTACCAAGAGACCCAGTACTTC	CASSFEGGAQYQETQYF
TRBV4-1	NA	TRBJ2-7	NA	TGCGCCAGCAGCCAAGGGACTGGGAACCTCTACGAGCAGTACTTT	CASSQGTGNLYEQYF
TRBV4-3	few	TRBJ1-4	NA	TGCGCCAGCAGCCGCGGCCGTTCAGAACTGTTTTTT	CASSRGRSELFF
TRBV5-8	NA	TRBJ2-1	NA	TGTGCCAGCAGCTTGGGTGGGAGCTCCTACAATGAGCAGTTCTTC	CASSLGGSSYNEQFF
TRBV7-3	NA	TRBJ2-2	NA	TGTGCCAGCAGCACCTATACCGGGGAGCTGTTTTTT	CASSTYTGELFF
TRBV27	NA	TRBJ1-5	TRBD1	TGTGCCAGCAGTTTATGGGGGACAGGGCAAAATCAGCCCCAGCATTTT	CASSLWGTGQNQPQHF
TRBV7-9	NA	TRBJ1-3	NA	TGTGCCAGCAGCCCGGGTGGTGGAAACACCATATATTTT	CASSPGGGNTIYF
TRBV30	NA	TRBJ1-5	TRBD1	TGTGCCTGGAGCACAACAGGGGTCAATCAGCCCCAGCATTTT	CAWSTTGVNQPQHF
TRBV24-1	NA	TRBJ1-5	TRBD1	TGTGCCACCAGTGAGGAGGACAGGGGCCCTCAGCCCCAGCATTTT	CATSEEDRGPQPQHF